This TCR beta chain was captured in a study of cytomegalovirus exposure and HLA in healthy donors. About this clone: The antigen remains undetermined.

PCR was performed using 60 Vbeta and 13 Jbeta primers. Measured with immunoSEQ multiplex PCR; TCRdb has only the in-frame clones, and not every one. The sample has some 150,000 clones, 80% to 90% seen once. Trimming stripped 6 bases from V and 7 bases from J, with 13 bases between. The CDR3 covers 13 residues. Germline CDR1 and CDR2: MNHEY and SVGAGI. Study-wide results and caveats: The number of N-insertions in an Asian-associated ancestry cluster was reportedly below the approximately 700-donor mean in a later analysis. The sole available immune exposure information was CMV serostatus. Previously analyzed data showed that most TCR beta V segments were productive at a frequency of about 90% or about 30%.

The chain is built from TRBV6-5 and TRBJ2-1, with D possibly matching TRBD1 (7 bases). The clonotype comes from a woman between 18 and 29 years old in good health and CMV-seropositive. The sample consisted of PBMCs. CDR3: CASSRAGGNEQFF. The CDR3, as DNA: TGTGCCAGCAGCCGAGCAGGGGGGAATGAGCAGTTCTTC.